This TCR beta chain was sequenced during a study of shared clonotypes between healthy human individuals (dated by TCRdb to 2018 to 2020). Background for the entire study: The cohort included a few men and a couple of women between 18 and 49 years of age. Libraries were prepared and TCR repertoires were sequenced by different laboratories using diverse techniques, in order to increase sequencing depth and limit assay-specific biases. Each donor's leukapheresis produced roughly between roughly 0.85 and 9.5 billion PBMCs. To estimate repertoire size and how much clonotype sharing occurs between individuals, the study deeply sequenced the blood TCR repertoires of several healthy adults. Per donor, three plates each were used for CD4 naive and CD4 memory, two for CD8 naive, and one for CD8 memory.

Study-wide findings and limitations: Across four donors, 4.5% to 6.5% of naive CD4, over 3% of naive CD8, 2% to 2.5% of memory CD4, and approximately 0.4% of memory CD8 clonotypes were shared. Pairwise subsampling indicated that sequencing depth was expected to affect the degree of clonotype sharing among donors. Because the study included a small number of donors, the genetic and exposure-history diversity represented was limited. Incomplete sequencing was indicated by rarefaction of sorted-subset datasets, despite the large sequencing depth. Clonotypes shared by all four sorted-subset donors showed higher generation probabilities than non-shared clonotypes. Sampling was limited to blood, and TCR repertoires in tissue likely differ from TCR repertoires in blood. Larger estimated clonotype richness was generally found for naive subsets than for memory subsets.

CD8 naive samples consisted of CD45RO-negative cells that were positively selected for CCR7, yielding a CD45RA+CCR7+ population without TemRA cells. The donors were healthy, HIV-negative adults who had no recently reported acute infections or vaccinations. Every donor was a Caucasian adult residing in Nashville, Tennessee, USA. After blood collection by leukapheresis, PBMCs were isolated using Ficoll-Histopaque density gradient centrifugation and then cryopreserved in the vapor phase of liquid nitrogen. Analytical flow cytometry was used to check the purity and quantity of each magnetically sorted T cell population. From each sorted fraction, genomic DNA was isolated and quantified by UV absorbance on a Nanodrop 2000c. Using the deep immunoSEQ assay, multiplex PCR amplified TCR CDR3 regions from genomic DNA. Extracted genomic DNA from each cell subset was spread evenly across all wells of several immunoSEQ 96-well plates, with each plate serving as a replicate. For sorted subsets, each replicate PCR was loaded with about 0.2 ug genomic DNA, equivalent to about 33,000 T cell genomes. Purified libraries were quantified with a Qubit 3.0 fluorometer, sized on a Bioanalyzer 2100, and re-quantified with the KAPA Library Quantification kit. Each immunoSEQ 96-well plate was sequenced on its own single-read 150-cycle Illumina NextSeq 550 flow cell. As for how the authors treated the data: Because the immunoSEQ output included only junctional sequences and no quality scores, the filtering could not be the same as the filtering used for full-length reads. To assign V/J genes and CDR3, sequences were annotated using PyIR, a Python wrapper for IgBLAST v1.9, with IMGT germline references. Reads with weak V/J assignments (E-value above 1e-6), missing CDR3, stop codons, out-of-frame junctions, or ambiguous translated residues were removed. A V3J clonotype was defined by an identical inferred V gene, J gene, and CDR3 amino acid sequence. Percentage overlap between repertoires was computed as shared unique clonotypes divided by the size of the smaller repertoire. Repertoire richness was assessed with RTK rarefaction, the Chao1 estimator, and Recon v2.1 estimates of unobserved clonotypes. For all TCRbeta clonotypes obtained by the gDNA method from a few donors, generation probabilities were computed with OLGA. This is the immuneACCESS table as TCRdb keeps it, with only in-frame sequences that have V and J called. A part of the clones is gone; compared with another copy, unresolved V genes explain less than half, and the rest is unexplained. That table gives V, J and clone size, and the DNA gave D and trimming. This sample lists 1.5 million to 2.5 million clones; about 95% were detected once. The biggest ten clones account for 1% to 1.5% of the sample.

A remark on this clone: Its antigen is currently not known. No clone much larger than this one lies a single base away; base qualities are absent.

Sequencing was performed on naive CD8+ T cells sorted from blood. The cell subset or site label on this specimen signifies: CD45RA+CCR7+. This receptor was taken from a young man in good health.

Here the CDR3 is given as CASSKGTSSSYNEQFF. The bases read TGTGCCAGCAGCAAAGGGACTAGCTCCTCCTACAATGAGCAGTTCTTC. The V and J genes are TRBV21-1 and TRBJ2-1; the tabulated D call, TRBD2, remains unverified against the DNA. TRBV21-1 is a recognized pseudogene. The CDR3 has 16 amino acids, counting the end cysteine and phenylalanine. Only the CDR3 portion is preserved as DNA: 48 bases, with reading frame beginning at the first base.